This T cell receptor (beta chain) was recorded in a study of cytomegalovirus exposure and HLA in healthy donors. Comment on this clone: The target antigen is unknown.

PCR primers comprised 60 Vbeta and 13 Jbeta primers. The method was immunoSEQ multiplex PCR; TCRdb's version includes in-frame clones alone and lacks a portion of them. The sample carries 150,000 to 200,000 clones, approximately 85% recorded once. General study results and limits: Reportedly, HLA-A and HLA-B alleles of most subjects were accurately predicted from TCR beta. Across donors, presence/absence analyses took sequencing depth to be roughly uniform. Likely technical artifact: a cluster of highly shared sequence variants. In vitro experiments confirmed that three CMV-associated chains were specific for CMV antigens.

The CDR3 length is 14 residues. CDR1 is SGHRS, CDR2 YFSETQ, per germline. The chain couples TRBV5-1 to TRBJ2-5; 12 nucleotides line up with TRBD2. Matching the DNA end better, TRBJ2-7 makes the J call doubtful. This TCR was recovered from a man younger than 30 in good health and CMV-seropositive. The specimen sequenced was PBMCs. The CDR3 DNA follows: TGCGCCAGCAGCTTGGGACTAGCGGGGGACGAGCAGTACTTC. Encoded protein: CASSLGLAGDEQYF.